These T cell receptor beta chains were read from a single sample in a study of cytomegalovirus exposure and HLA in healthy donors. Method: immunoSEQ multiplex PCR; TCRdb's copy keeps in-frame clones and lacks some. Seen here are approximately 180,000 clones, 70% to 85% observed once, and the top ten hold 4.8%. The sequenced sample was PBMCs. The receptors derive from a young man in good health and CMV-seronegative. Each CDR3 is given with its conserved first and last residue. The D gene is left open where the match is weak. For some rows the clone size is stated as once, few or many, or as a class when expanded; others skip it.

DNA	CDR3	V	size	J	D	length
TGTGCCAGCAGCCCCAAAACGGGTACTGTTAGTAATGAGCAGTTCTTC	CASSPKTGTVSNEQFF	TRBV7-6	NA	TRBJ2-1	NA	16
TGTGCCAGCAGCCCCGGATTAACGGGGGAGCAGTACTTC	CASSPGLTGEQYF	TRBV6-5	NA	TRBJ2-5	NA	13
TGTGCCAGCCGGCGGGGAAGTGGGACCGGGGAGCTGTTTTTT	CASRRGSGTGELFF	TRBV9	NA	TRBJ2-2	NA	14
TGCGCCAGCAGCTCGGACAGGGCTAACACCATATATTTT	CASSSDRANTIYF	TRBV5-1	NA	TRBJ1-3	TRBD1	13
TGTGCCAGTAGTAAGCGTGGTCTAGCGGGGGGCACAGATACGCAGTATTTT	CASSKRGLAGGTDTQYF	TRBV19	NA	TRBJ2-3	TRBD2	17
TGTGCCAGCAGCCAAGATGCCAATTTGGGGGGATACGAGCAGTACTTC	CASSQDANLGGYEQYF	TRBV4-2	NA	TRBJ2-7	NA	16
TGTGCCAGCAGCTCCCGGGGTAATGAAAAACTGTTTTTT	CASSSRGNEKLFF	TRBV6-5	NA	TRBJ1-4	NA	13
TGTGCCAGCAGAACACCGGACAGTCAATTTTTAGAGACCCAGTACTTC	CASRTPDSQFLETQYF	TRBV6-6	NA	TRBJ2-5	NA	16
TGTGCCAGTCAAAGTGGGGACAGGGCTGATGGCTACACCTTC	CASQSGDRADGYTF	TRBV6-1	NA	TRBJ1-2	TRBD1	14
TGTGCCAGCAGCCTACTAGCGGGACCCGCTGTGCAGTTCTTC	CASSLLAGPAVQFF	TRBV6-4	NA	TRBJ2-1	TRBD2	14
TGTGCCAGCAGCGTCACGTCACTAGCGGGAGGAGGTCTAAGGGGGCGTTCCTACAATGAGCAGTTCTTC	CASSVTSLAGGGLRGRSYNEQFF	TRBV9	NA	TRBJ2-1	TRBD2	23
TGTGCCAGTTACACTAGCGGGCGGTTCCAAGAGACCCAGTACTTC	CASYTSGRFQETQYF	TRBV28	NA	TRBJ2-5	TRBD2	15
TGTGCCAGCAGCTTGTGGGGGTACCCGGGACAGGGGGAGTTGAACACTGAAGCTTTCTTT	CASSLWGYPGQGELNTEAFF	TRBV5-4	NA	TRBJ1-1	TRBD1	20
TGTGCCAGCAGCCTAGCCTTAGAAAAACTGTTTTTT	CASSLALEKLFF	TRBV6-1	NA	TRBJ1-4	NA	12
TGTGCCAGCAGCGTAGGAGGGGACAGATATAACTATGGCTACACCTTC	CASSVGGDRYNYGYTF	TRBV9	NA	TRBJ1-2	TRBD1	16
TGTGCCAGCAGCAGGAGGGAACGGTACGAGCAGTACTTC	CASSRRERYEQYF	TRBV16	NA	TRBJ2-7	NA	13
TGTGCCAGCAAGAGGGAACTAGCGCATACCTACGAGCAGTACTTC	CASKRELAHTYEQYF	TRBV2	NA	TRBJ2-7	TRBD2	15
TGCAGCGTTCTTATTATAAGCGGGAGGAGAGGAGAGGAGTTCTTC	CSVLIISGRRGEEFF	TRBV29-1	NA	TRBJ2-1	TRBD2	15
TGTGCCAGCAGTGACTCAACGTCGGGTCCCAGGCAGTTCTTC	CASSDSTSGPRQFF	TRBV6-4	NA	TRBJ2-1	NA	14
TGTGCCAGCAGCGTAGGGCTTGGACAGGTAGTGGAGCAGTACTTC	CASSVGLGQVVEQYF	TRBV9	NA	TRBJ2-7	TRBD1	15
TGTGCCAGCAGCTTAACCCGGGAAGCTTTCTTT	CASSLTREAFF	TRBV7-9	few	TRBJ1-1	NA	11
TGTGCCAGCAGCCAAGAAGAGACGGGGGCAACTAATGAAAAACTGTTTTTT	CASSQEETGATNEKLFF	TRBV4-2	NA	TRBJ1-4	NA	17
TGTGCCAGCAGCTCGGGTGTAGGGGGCTACGAGCAGTACTTC	CASSSGVGGYEQYF	TRBV11-1	once	TRBJ2-7	NA	14
TGTGCCAGCAGGTTAGACAGTGCGACGCAGTATTTT	CASRLDSATQYF	TRBV6-1	NA	TRBJ2-3	NA	12
TGTGCCAGTACGACAGGGACAGGCAACGAGCAGTACTTC	CASTTGTGNEQYF	TRBV19	NA	TRBJ2-7	TRBD1	13
TGTGCCAGCAGTTTAGAGGGGGCGTGGAGTGACGAGCAGTACTTC	CASSLEGAWSDEQYF	TRBV27	few	TRBJ2-7	TRBD1	15
TGTGCCAGTAGTATATCCGTGGGACTAGAGACCCAGTACTTC	CASSISVGLETQYF	TRBV19	NA	TRBJ2-5	NA	14
TGTGCCAGCAGTTTTTCGACAAGCCGCGAGCAGTACTTC	CASSFSTSREQYF	TRBV28	NA	TRBJ2-7	NA	13
TGTGCCAGCAGCGCAGACCCGGACAGGAACACTGAAGCTTTCTTT	CASSADPDRNTEAFF	TRBV5-4	few	TRBJ1-1	NA	15
TGCAGCGTTATGGACAGCCCTGAAGCTTTCTTT	CSVMDSPEAFF	TRBV29-1	NA	TRBJ1-1	NA	11
TGTGCCAGCAGTCCGCAGACTAGCGGAGCCTACGAGCAGTACTTC	CASSPQTSGAYEQYF	TRBV28	once	TRBJ2-7	TRBD2	15
TGTGCCAGCAGCTTGCCGCAGCAAGAGACCCAGTACTTC	CASSLPQQETQYF	TRBV7-2	NA	TRBJ2-5	NA	13
TGTGCCAGCTCACCACCCGCGCGTGACGAGCAGTACTTC	CASSPPARDEQYF	TRBV18	once	TRBJ2-7	NA	13
TGTGCCAGCAGTTTATCCGGGACAGGTAGTTATGCTGAAGCTTTCTTT	CASSLSGTGSYAEAFF	TRBV27	NA	TRBJ1-1	TRBD1	16
TGCGCCAGCAGTCTTCTCGGGGGGGGCAGCAATCAGCCCCAGCATTTT	CASSLLGGGSNQPQHF	TRBV4-1	NA	TRBJ1-5	NA	16
TGTGCCAGCAGCTCGGACAGCGAGCAGTACTTC	CASSSDSEQYF	TRBV5-4	NA	TRBJ2-7	NA	11
TGTGCCAGCAGCGCAGGGGGCGTTCGAGCCAAAAACATTCAGTACTTC	CASSAGGVRAKNIQYF	TRBV5-6	NA	TRBJ2-4	TRBD1	16
TGTGCCTGGGGTCCAGGGTTTAGTGGGGCCAACGTCCTGACTTTC	CAWGPGFSGANVLTF	TRBV30	NA	TRBJ2-6	NA	15
TGTGCCAGCAGCCAAACAATGGGTTCCGGGACTAGCAGCACCTACGAGCAGTACTTC	CASSQTMGSGTSSTYEQYF	TRBV5-8	NA	TRBJ2-7	TRBD2	19
TGTGCCAGCAGCGGGACTAGCGGGAGGGCCTCGAGCACAGATACGCAGTATTTT	CASSGTSGRASSTDTQYF	TRBV9	NA	TRBJ2-3	TRBD2	18
TGTGCCAGCAGCTTTAGCGGGGGGATAGATACGCAGTATTTT	CASSFSGGIDTQYF	TRBV6-4	few	TRBJ2-3	TRBD2	14
TGTGCCAGTAGTGCCCCCGGGACACTTCTTTACGAGCAGTACTTC	CASSAPGTLLYEQYF	TRBV19	NA	TRBJ2-7	NA	15
TGTGCCAGCAGCCAAGGGTGGGGGGGCGACACCGGGGAGCTGTTTTTT	CASSQGWGGDTGELFF	TRBV4-2	NA	TRBJ2-2	NA	16
TGCGCCAGCAGCCAAAAAGTAGGAGGGAAGGGGACTGAAGCTTTCTTT	CASSQKVGGKGTEAFF	TRBV4-1	NA	TRBJ1-1	NA	16